This section outlines one T cell receptor (beta chain) sequence together with its context. This entry comes from a study of blood T cell repertoires in COVID-19. Turning to the study itself: The analysed material was cDNA or gDNA that came from T cells, B-cell-depleted T cells, or PBMCs.

The authors' processing: Amplification with reference gene primers provided the estimates of nucleated cell counts. The repertoire was sequenced with immunoSEQ multiplex PCR; TCRdb's copy has only in-frame clones and lacks some. V, J and clone size were drawn from that table, and D and trimming were deduced from the DNA. Of approximately 50,000 clones in the sample, roughly nine tenths were seen once. Germline V gives CDR1 SEHNR, CDR2 FQNEAQ (reference sequence). The length of the CDR3 is 14 residues. Germline trimming cut 5 bases from V and 5 bases from J; bases unmatched to any gene: 6. The sequence was collected from a woman older than 75 with acute or convalescent COVID-19. The sample taken for sequencing was peripheral blood. The chain employs TRBV7-9 and TRBJ2-5, with TRBD1 identical over 9 bases. CDR3 sequence reads: CASSQTGGGETQYF. The CDR3 nucleotides are TGTGCCAGCAGCCAGACAGGGGGTGGCGAGACCCAGTACTTC.